This TCR beta chain emerged from a study of PD-1 blockade in classical Hodgkin lymphoma. On the study more broadly: Patients got intravenous nivolumab 3 mg/kg every 2 weeks. Study results and limitations: Healthy donors reportedly exceeded newly diagnosed patients in baseline TCR diversity. Complete responders' diversity at baseline resembled that of newly diagnosed patients.

Clones were sequenced by immunoSEQ multiplex PCR, and TCRdb holds only the in-frame ones, with some missing. The repertoire includes around 28,000 clones, around 80% of them detected once, and approximately 0.88% sits in the top ten. CDR1 is MNHNY, CDR2 SVGAGI, per germline (reference sequence). The CDR3 length is 15 residues. V dropped 5 bases and J dropped 0 bases, with 13 bases sitting between them. On this clone itself: The antigen is unknown.

Sample time point: cycle 4 day 1 (C4D1), after five to seven weeks of nivolumab. The patients all showed relapse after autologous stem cell transplantation, while their brentuximab vedotin exposure varied. Negative selection with magnetic separation was used to purify CD4+ T cells from thawed PBMCs. This chain links TRBV6-6 with TRBJ1-1, with D uncertain. This TCR came from a human donor with classical Hodgkin lymphoma. Specimen: CD4+ T cells from blood, collected before the fourth cycle of nivolumab. CDR3 protein: CASSRLSGVNTEAFF. As DNA, the CDR3 is TGTGCCAGCAGTCGACTATCAGGCGTGAACACTGAAGCTTTCTTT.